A selection of T cell receptor beta chains follows, all from one sample in a study of T cell repertoires in cytomegalovirus infection. Using its own MiXCR run on the reads, TCRdb lists one record per CDR3 protein. The repertoire holds approximately 76,000 distinct CDR3 sequences, with more than 3.5% as singletons. Sequenced sample: PBMCs. Receptors were obtained from a human donor in good health (CMV status not recorded). Some clones in this sample may be carry-over from other donors' samples. The CDR3 runs from the conserved cysteine through the conserved F or W. A D gene is named only where the DNA matches it firmly. Sizes are listed as how often the clone was seen (once, few, many) or a class if it is expanded.

many,TRBJ2-3,NA,TRBV18,TGTGCCAGCTCATCCCGGGACCTCTTCACAGATACGCAGTATTTT,CASSSRDLFTDTQYF
many,TRBJ2-7,NA,TRBV6-6,TGTGCCAGCAGTTACAGCTCGGCCGGACCCGGAGACGAGCAGTACTTC,CASSYSSAGPGDEQYF
many,TRBJ1-3,NA,TRBV28,TGTGCCAGCAGCCTCGTGGGGATTTCTGGAAACACCATATATTTT,CASSLVGISGNTIYF
many,TRBJ1-4,TRBD1,TRBV18,TGTGCCAGCTCACCAACGACAGGGTTAGAAGAAAAACTGTTTTTT,CASSPTTGLEEKLFF
few,TRBJ1-5,NA,TRBV28,TGTGCCAGCAGTGCACCCAGGGGACAGCCCCAGCATTTT,CASSAPRGQPQHF
many,TRBJ2-1,NA,TRBV20-1,TGCAGTGCTATGAAGCGAGGGGCCTACAATGAGCAGTTCTTC,CSAMKRGAYNEQFF
many,TRBJ2-1,TRBD2,TRBV5-4,TGTGCCAGCAGCTCCGCCTTTCGACTAGCGGGGGGGGATGAGCAGTTCTTC,CASSSAFRLAGGDEQFF
many,TRBJ1-2,TRBD1,TRBV12-3/TRBV12-4,TGTGCCAGCAGCGACCCACCACAGGGGGTCTATGGCTACACCTTC,CASSDPPQGVYGYTF
many,TRBJ1-1,NA,TRBV7-2,TGTGCCAGCAGCTTATTAACAGACTTAGAAGCTTTCTTT,CASSLLTDLEAFF
many,TRBJ2-3,NA,TRBV5-1,TGCGCCAGCAGCCGGAGGGCAGGACAGAGCACAGATACGCAGTATTTT,CASSRRAGQSTDTQYF
many,TRBJ2-7,NA,TRBV6-1,TGTGCCAGCAGTACAGGGAGGACCTACGAGCAGTACTTC,CASSTGRTYEQYF
many,TRBJ2-3,TRBD1,TRBV15,TGTGCCACCAGCAGAGATTTGCAGGGGGCATCGGATACGCAGTATTTT,CATSRDLQGASDTQYF
many,TRBJ2-1,TRBD1,TRBV4-3,TGCGCCAGCAGCCAAGATCCCCAGGGGGCGCTTTACAATGAGCAGTTCTTC,CASSQDPQGALYNEQFF
many,TRBJ1-6,NA,TRBV18,TGTGCCAGCTCACCAATCCGGGACGGCAATTCACCCCTCCACTTT,CASSPIRDGNSPLHF
many,TRBJ1-3,TRBD1,TRBV12-3/TRBV12-4,TGTGCCAGCAGTACAACAGGGGCTGGAAACACCATATATTTT,CASSTTGAGNTIYF
many,TRBJ1-6,NA,TRBV10-2,TGCGCCAGCAGTGAAACAGCCGCCCTAAATTCACCCCTCCACTTT,CASSETAALNSPLHF
many,TRBJ1-2,TRBD1,TRBV7-9,TGTGCCAGCAGCTTATGGAGTGACAGGGATGCTGGCTACACCTTC,CASSLWSDRDAGYTF
many,TRBJ1-2,NA,TRBV7-2,TGTGCCAGCTCAACTCCAGACCTTAACTATGGCTACACCTTC,CASSTPDLNYGYTF
many,TRBJ2-3,NA,TRBV4-3,TGCGCCAGCAGCCTTTCAGGGTCAGATACGCAGTATTTT,CASSLSGSDTQYF
many,TRBJ1-2,NA,TRBV4-3,TGCGCCAGCAGCCAAACAGGCGAGGCGACGGTCAACTATGGCTACACCTTC,CASSQTGEATVNYGYTF
many,TRBJ1-6,NA,TRBV6-1,TGTGCCAGCAGTGATCGGGGACTCAGTAATTCACCCCTCCACTTT,CASSDRGLSNSPLHF
medium-sized,TRBJ2-1,TRBD1,TRBV4-3,TGCGCCAGCAGCCAAGGGACAGGGGGCTACAATGAGCAGTTCTTC,CASSQGTGGYNEQFF
many,TRBJ2-3,NA,TRBV12-3/TRBV12-4,TGTGCCAGCAGTTGGGGACAAGCGACGGGTACGCAGTATTTT,CASSWGQATGTQYF
many,TRBJ1-2,NA,TRBV11-2,TGTGCCAGCAGCCCCAGCAGGGCAGGCCCCTTCGGAGGCTACACCTTC,CASSPSRAGPFGGYTF
many,TRBJ2-7,TRBD2,TRBV27,TGTGCCAGCAGTTGGGAAAGCGGGGCCACCTACGAGCAGTACTTC,CASSWESGATYEQYF
many,TRBJ1-1,NA,TRBV6-2/TRBV6-3,TGTGCCAGCAGTCCTAGCCCCGTAGAAGCTTTCTTT,CASSPSPVEAFF
many,TRBJ2-1,TRBD2,TRBV5-1,TGCGCCAGCAGTTTGGCTAGCGGGAGGAATGAGCAGTTCTTC,CASSLASGRNEQFF
many,TRBJ1-2,NA,TRBV28,TGTGCCAGCAGTTTCGGGGGGAGAGGGCCTAACTATGGCTACACCTTC,CASSFGGRGPNYGYTF
many,TRBJ1-3,NA,TRBV4-3,TGCGCCAGCAGCCGAGGGGATGGGATCTCTGGAAACACCATATATTTT,CASSRGDGISGNTIYF
few,TRBJ2-1,NA,TRBV7-2,TGTGCCAGCAGCTTCTCTACTCGAAATGAGCAGTTCTTC,CASSFSTRNEQFF